The clone carrying this T cell receptor beta chain was seen once. The data belong to a study of cytomegalovirus exposure and HLA in healthy donors. PCR primers comprised 60 Vbeta and 13 Jbeta primers. Measured with immunoSEQ multiplex PCR; TCRdb has only the in-frame clones, and not every one. The sample contains about 180,000 clones, about 80% of which appear only once. The CDR3 spans 15 residues. CDR1 and CDR2 from the germline V gene are MGHDK and SYGVNS. Trimming left V 3 bases short and J 4 bases short, with 12 bases between. The rearrangement uses TRBV25-1 and TRBJ2-2; possible D gene TRBD1, 6 bases. Sequences were obtained from PBMCs. The source is a young woman in good health and CMV-seronegative. CDR3 sequence reads: CASSDFRGLTGELFF. DNA for the CDR3: TGTGCCAGCAGTGACTTCAGGGGTCTCACCGGGGAGCTGTTTTTT.